The clone carrying this T cell receptor beta chain showed up just a few times. As yet, its antigen is unknown. The same CDR3 arises from other DNA sequences in this sample as well. This entry is derived from a study of cytomegalovirus exposure and HLA in healthy donors. The overall study: Drawn from HLA-typed donors, around 85 million unique TCRs were held in an early data release.

PCR used 60 Vbeta primers and 13 Jbeta primers. Method: immunoSEQ multiplex PCR; TCRdb's copy keeps in-frame clones and lacks some. This table has more than 100,000 clones, around 87% appearing once. This CDR3 has 15 residues. J gave up 3 bases and V 2 bases, and 4 bases lay outside the gene matches. Germline V lookup: CDR1 MDHEN, CDR2 SYDVKM. Broader study findings: In a later analysis, most CMV-associated TCR beta chains appeared HLA-restricted.

The J gene is TRBJ1-5, the V gene TRBV28, with 7 nucleotides matching TRBD1. This sequence was found in a woman aged 25-40 years in good health and CMV-seronegative. Material for sequencing was PBMCs. The CDR3 protein is CASSLDRVNNQPQHF. In DNA, the CDR3 is TGTGCCAGCAGTTTAGACAGGGTGAACAATCAGCCCCAGCATTTT.